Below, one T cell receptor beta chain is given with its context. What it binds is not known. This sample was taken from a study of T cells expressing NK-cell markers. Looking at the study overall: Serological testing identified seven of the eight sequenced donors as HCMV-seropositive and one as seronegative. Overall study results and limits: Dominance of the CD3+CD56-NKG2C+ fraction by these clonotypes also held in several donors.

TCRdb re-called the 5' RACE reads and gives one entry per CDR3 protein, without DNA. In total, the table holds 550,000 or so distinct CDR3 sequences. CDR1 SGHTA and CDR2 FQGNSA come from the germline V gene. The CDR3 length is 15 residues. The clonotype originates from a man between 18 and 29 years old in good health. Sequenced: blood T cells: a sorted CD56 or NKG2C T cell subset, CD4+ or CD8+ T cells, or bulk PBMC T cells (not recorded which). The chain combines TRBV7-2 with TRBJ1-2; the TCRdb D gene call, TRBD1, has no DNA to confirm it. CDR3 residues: CASSLDPGQSYGYTF. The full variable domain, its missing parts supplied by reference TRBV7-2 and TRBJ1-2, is GAGVSQSPSNKVTEKGKDVELRCDPISGHTALYWYRQSLGQGLEFLIYFQGNSAPDKSGLPSDRFSAERTGGSVSTLTIQRTQQEDSAVYLCASSLDPGQSYGYTFGSGTRLTVV.